These T cell receptor beta chains were read from a single sample in a study of patients and donors after allogeneic stem cell transplantation. TCRdb independently ran MiXCR on the RT-PCR reads; one entry per CDR3 protein. This table holds about 39,000 distinct CDR3 sequences, around a third found once. Sequenced: blood, either unsorted or a sorted T cell fraction (not recorded which). The receptors stem from a human donor who was either an allogeneic HSCT recipient or a stem cell or donor lymphocyte infusion donor (not recorded which). It is not recorded whose cells these are; they may come from a transplant donor. The CDR3 runs from the conserved cysteine through the conserved F or W. Fields, in order: clone size, V gene, J gene, CDR3 protein. Expanded clones are given a class, and other clones once, few, many or no size at all.

few	TRBV28	TRBJ1-2	CASSLQGAYGYTF
many	TRBV18	TRBJ2-3	CASSAEARHTDTQYF
NA	TRBV20-1	TRBJ2-1	CSASRLAGHNEQFF
NA	TRBV20-1	TRBJ1-2	CSAEDRVGYGYTF
NA	TRBV7-2	TRBJ2-3	CASSSEDGADTQYF
NA	TRBV4-3	TRBJ1-1	CASSQDRGLNTEAFF
few	TRBV3-1	TRBJ2-5	CASSQLGRGLEETQYF
NA	TRBV27	TRBJ2-4	CASSFGLPGAKNIQYF
NA	TRBV28	TRBJ2-7	CASSFGGTSQYF
NA	TRBV20-1	TRBJ1-1	CSARDSGYKNEAFF
NA	TRBV28	TRBJ2-3	CASTLLAGGPVDTQYF
NA	TRBV9	TRBJ1-4	CASSTSPAGGEKLFF
NA	TRBV6-6	TRBJ1-6	CASSPMDRAHNSPLHF
NA	TRBV7-7	TRBJ2-7	CASSAGGGYEQYF
NA	TRBV7-2	TRBJ1-6	CASSYGRYNSPLHF
NA	TRBV12-3/TRBV12-4	TRBJ1-2	CASSSDGRNGYTF
NA	TRBV6-5	TRBJ2-7	CASSYSKSYEQYF
NA	TRBV5-6	TRBJ1-4	CASTGELANEKLFF
NA	TRBV11-3	TRBJ2-3	CASSLGVQVSTDTQYF
NA	TRBV5-5	TRBJ1-2	CASSLVFFGQGWFGYTF
NA	TRBV29-1	TRBJ2-7	CSVESLSSYEQYF
NA	TRBV12-3/TRBV12-4	TRBJ1-6	CAIPPRGWNSPLHF
many	TRBV7-2	TRBJ1-1	CASSLQTGPVQAFF
NA	TRBV6-6	TRBJ2-3	CASSYPGGGRTSTDTQYF
NA	TRBV5-5	TRBJ2-5	CASSLEGRETQYF
NA	TRBV7-9	TRBJ1-5	CASSPSGTDNQPQHF
NA	TRBV12-3/TRBV12-4	TRBJ2-3	CASSFRGLAGVLGTDTQYF
many	TRBV12-3/TRBV12-4	TRBJ1-2	CASSFAGTNYGYTF
few	TRBV12-3/TRBV12-4	TRBJ1-2	CASSPRRAPAYGYTF
few	TRBV25-1	TRBJ1-2	CASSSHRGRGGYTF
NA	TRBV6-6	TRBJ1-2	CASSYGDNYGYTF